The 24 T cell receptor beta chains given below trace back to one sample, sequenced in a study of blood T cell repertoires in COVID-19. TCRdb's table, derived via immunoSEQ multiplex PCR, lists solely in-frame clones and lacks some. The sample lists tens of thousands of clones; approximately 81% were seen once. The specimen was peripheral blood. Receptors originate from a man aged 60 to 69 with COVID-19, enrolled during active disease.

The chain has TRBV7-9 and TRBJ1-1; D might be TRBD1 (6 bases). The germline gives CDR1 SEHNR, CDR2 FQNEAQ (reference sequence). V lost 1 base, J lost 4 bases, and 10 bases lay in between. The CDR3 covers 14 residues. The CDR3 coding sequence is TGTGCCAGCAGCTTAGGGGACACGAGCACTGAAGCTTTCTTT. Protein sequence: CASSLGDTSTEAFF.

The V call is TRBV20-1, the J call TRBJ2-7; 9 nucleotides match TRBD1. Looked up from germline, CDR1 is DFQATT and CDR2 is SNEGSKA (reference sequence). The CDR3 is made up of 11 amino acids. V lost 6 bases, J lost 10 bases, and 7 bases stayed unmatched. CDR3 sequence reads: CSAKGQGSQYF. Written as DNA, the CDR3 is TGCAGTGCAAAGGGACAGGGAAGCCAGTACTTC.

This clone has more than one count but fewer than ten. The rearrangement links TRBV5-4 to TRBJ2-5, with a possible D match to TRBD1 (6 bases). V shed 4 bases and J shed 2 bases, with 12 bases lying between them. Per germline, CDR1 SGHNT and CDR2 YYREEE (reference sequence). This CDR3 has 14 residues. The CDR3 bases are TGTGCCAGCAGCGAGGGACAAACTCAAGAGACCCAGTACTTC. Amino acid sequence: CASSEGQTQETQYF.

This chain connects TRBV5-4 to TRBJ1-2, with unresolved D. Per germline, CDR1 SGHNT and CDR2 YYREEE (reference sequence). CDR3 length: 15 amino acids. V lost 6 bases, J lost 2 bases, and 17 bases lay in between. CDR3 in amino acids: CASTISGGSNYGYTF. Written as DNA, the CDR3 is TGTGCCAGCACCATATCGGGAGGATCCAACTATGGCTACACCTTC.

J is TRBJ1-2 and V is TRBV28, with D hard to call. The length of the CDR3 is 12 residues. Germline lookup yields CDR1 MDHEN and CDR2 SYDVKM. V lost 4 bases and J 2 bases, leaving 5 bases between the germline ends. This CDR3 reads CASSSGNYGYTF. In DNA form, the CDR3 reads TGTGCCAGCAGTTCCGGGAACTATGGCTACACCTTC.

The CDR3 spells CASSSQRGSYNEQFF. The CDR3 nucleotides are TGTGCCAGCAGCTCGCAGCGGGGCTCCTACAATGAGCAGTTCTTC. The chain combines TRBV11-3 with TRBJ2-1, with TRBD2 matching 7 bases. CDR1 is SGHNT and CDR2 is YENEEA in the germline V gene. The length of the CDR3 is 15 residues. V gave up 4 bases and J gave up 0 bases; unmatched junction bases: 3.

The CDR3 nucleotides read TGTGCCAGCATCCCCTTGGCGGGGAGCACAGATACGCAGTATTTT. Translated, it gives CASIPLAGSTDTQYF. This chain links TRBV6-5 with TRBJ2-3, with D possibly being TRBD2 (6 bases). The CDR3 runs to 15 residues. Between the trimmed V and J ends, which lost 7 bases and 0 bases, there was a span of 14 bases. Germline loops: CDR1 MNHEY, CDR2 SVGAGI.

CDR3 loop: CASTNQGTNEQFF. Here the CDR3 DNA reads TGTGCCAGCACTAATCAGGGTACCAATGAGCAGTTCTTC. The chain combines TRBV5-6 with TRBJ2-1, with TRBD1 as a possible D gene (5 bases). There are 13 residues in the CDR3. Per germline, CDR1 SGHDT and CDR2 YYEEEE. V was clipped by 6 bases and J by 6 bases, with 13 bases between them. Variable domain in full (rest from reference TRBV5-6 and TRBJ2-1): DAGVTQSPTHLIKTRGQQVTLRCSPKSGHDTVSWYQQALGQGPQFIFQYYEEEERQRGNFPDRFSGHQFPNYSSELNVNALLLGDSALYLCASTNQGTNEQFFGPGTRLTVL.

The sample holds a few counts of this clone. The genes are TRBV7-6 and TRBJ2-1; D is ambiguous. Germline V gene sequence: CDR1 SGHVS, CDR2 FNYEAQ. The CDR3 is 11 residues long. The germline V and J ends were trimmed by 3 bases and 8 bases, with 5 bases remaining between them. The CDR3 loop is CASSFGYEQFF. CDR3 nucleotides: TGTGCCAGCAGCTTCGGGTATGAGCAGTTCTTC.

This clone has just a few counts. The chain employs TRBV5-5 and TRBJ1-6, with 7 bases aligning to TRBD1. V trimming: 0 bases; J trimming: 9 bases; junction bases outside the gene matches: 9. This CDR3 has 16 residues. Germline loops: CDR1 SGHKS, CDR2 YYEKEE (reference sequence). The CDR3 sequence is CASSLALGQTGSPLHF. CDR3 coding DNA: TGTGCCAGCAGCTTGGCCCTGGGACAGACAGGTTCACCCCTCCACTTT. The variable domain in full, with the rest retrieved from reference TRBV5-5 and TRBJ1-6, is DAGVTQSPTHLIKTRGQQVTLRCSPISGHKSVSWYQQVLGQGPQFIFQYYEKEERGRGNFPDRFSARQFPNYSSELNVNALLLGDSALYLCASSLALGQTGSPLHFGNGTRLTVT.

V and J are TRBV7-9 and TRBJ1-5; D gene ambiguous. There are 15 residues in the CDR3. Germline loops: CDR1 SEHNR, CDR2 FQNEAQ (reference sequence). V lost 1 base, J lost 3 bases, and 10 bases lay in between. Written as DNA, the CDR3 is TGTGCCAGCAGCTTAGGGGAGGCAAACAATCAGCCCCAGCATTTT. It is translated as CASSLGEANNQPQHF.

The chain joins TRBV7-6 to TRBJ2-7, with D perhaps TRBD1 (5 bases). The V end lost 0 bases, the J end lost 3 bases, and 12 bases lay between the germline ends. CDR3 length: 15 residues. Per germline, CDR1 SGHVS and CDR2 FNYEAQ. The CDR3 nucleotides read TGTGCCAGCAGCTTAGCGACAGACAGTCGCTACGAGCAGTACTTC. Translation: CASSLATDSRYEQYF.

The chain has TRBV7-7 and TRBJ2-5; D perhaps matches TRBD1 (5 bases). The CDR3 is made up of 15 amino acids. The V gene lost 5 bases and the J gene lost 3 bases, with 16 bases spanning the gap. The V gene's germline CDR1 is SSHAT and CDR2 FNYEAQ (reference sequence). CDR3 residues: CASSILPRAEETQYF. CDR3 bases: TGTGCCAGCAGCATACTTCCCAGGGCGGAAGAGACCCAGTACTTC.

In this sample, this clone turned up a few times. This chain connects TRBV7-3 to TRBJ2-1; D possibly corresponds to TRBD2 (6 bases). V lost 4 bases and J 8 bases, leaving 18 bases between the germline ends. CDR1 is SGHTA, CDR2 FQGTGA, per germline. The CDR3 totals 15 residues. DNA for the CDR3: TGTGCCAGCAGCTCGGGATATCGGGGGACCTATGAGCAGTTCTTC. This encodes CASSSGYRGTYEQFF.

This clone was detected only once. The chain is built from TRBV10-1 and TRBJ2-1; 11 nucleotides line up with TRBD2. Per the germline V gene, CDR1 is WNHNN and CDR2 is SYGVQD (reference sequence). This CDR3 is built from 17 residues. After removal of 2 bases from V and 3 bases from J, the junction contained 6 bases not matched to a gene. CDR3 region: CASSEVLLAGGYNEQFF. CDR3 nucleotides: TGCGCCAGCAGTGAGGTTCTGCTAGCGGGAGGCTACAATGAGCAGTTCTTC.

This chain's CDR3 is CATSRDVGQNNSPLHF. CDR3 coding DNA: TGTGCCACCAGCAGAGATGTAGGACAGAATAATTCACCCCTCCACTTT. The chain is built from TRBV15 and TRBJ1-6, with D maybe TRBD1 (6 bases). The CDR3 spans 16 residues. CDR1 is LNHNV and CDR2 is YYDKDF in the germline V gene (reference sequence). Trimming cost V 0 bases and J 5 bases, with 11 bases left between them.

This clone has just a few counts. V gene TRBV29-1 combines with J gene TRBJ2-6; 8 bases are shared with TRBD1. V trimming: 6 bases; J trimming: 2 bases; junction bases outside the gene matches: 3. This CDR3 spans 14 amino acids. Germline CDR1 and CDR2: SQVTM and ANQGSEA. The CDR3 is CSVPQGAGANVLTF. The CDR3 region has the DNA TGCAGCGTGCCACAGGGGGCTGGGGCCAACGTCCTGACTTTC.

The sample holds a few counts of this clone. V is TRBV6-5 and J is TRBJ1-5; D is uncertain. The CDR3 loop spans 15 amino acids. V was trimmed by 0 bases and J by 0 bases, leaving 6 bases between them. CDR1 and CDR2 from the germline V gene are MNHEY and SVGAGI. The CDR3 loop is CASSYSAYSNQPQHF. CDR3 DNA sequence: TGTGCCAGCAGTTACTCGGCTTATAGCAATCAGCCCCAGCATTTT.

J is TRBJ2-3 and V is TRBV7-6; D possibly corresponds to TRBD2 (5 bases). The ends were cut back, 5 bases at V and 5 bases at J, with 14 bases in the middle. This CDR3 comprises 14 residues. CDR1 SGHVS and CDR2 FNYEAQ come from the germline V gene. CDR3 DNA sequence: TGTGCCAGCAGCCAAGCGGATTGGGAAGATACGCAGTATTTT. Translating gives CASSQADWEDTQYF.

The chain joins TRBV5-1 to TRBJ2-7, with 8 bases fitting TRBD2. V was clipped by 3 bases and J by 0 bases; unmatched bases: 8. The CDR3 has 16 residues. CDR1 and CDR2 (germline): SGHRS, YFSETQ. The CDR3 bases are TGCGCCAGCAGCTCGGTACTAGCGGACAGCTCCTACGAGCAGTACTTC. It is translated as CASSSVLADSSYEQYF.

This chain joins TRBV6-5 and TRBJ2-1; D is undetermined. Germline V CDR1 and CDR2: MNHEY, SVGAGI. This CDR3 comprises 14 residues. The germline V and J ends were trimmed by 5 bases and 3 bases, with 11 bases remaining between them. DNA for the CDR3: TGTGCCAGCAGTCACGGCGGCCGCTACAATGAGCAGTTCTTC. Translated, it gives CASSHGGRYNEQFF.

The chain couples TRBV19 to TRBJ1-1, with D maybe TRBD1 (6 bases). Looked up from germline, CDR1 is LNHDA and CDR2 is SQIVND (reference sequence). Trimming cost V 6 bases and J 4 bases, with 15 bases left between them. The CDR3 is 14 residues long. CDR3 protein: CASSKQGSGTEAFF. DNA for the CDR3: TGTGCCAGTAGCAAACAGGGTTCTGGCACTGAAGCTTTCTTT. Combining the CDR3 with reference TRBV19 and TRBJ1-1 gives the whole variable domain DGGITQSPKYLFRKEGQNVTLSCEQNLNHDAMYWYRQDPGQGLRLIYYSQIVNDFQKGDIAEGYSVSREKKESFPLTVTSAQKNPTAFYLCASSKQGSGTEAFFGQGTRLTVV.

The V call is TRBV2, the J call TRBJ2-7, with 9 bases aligning to TRBD1. Trimming cost V 7 bases and J 3 bases; bases outside gene matches: 10. Germline values: CDR1 SNHLY, CDR2 FYNNEI. The CDR3 spans 15 residues. The CDR3 protein is CASMPDPDRGYEQYF. The CDR3 DNA reads TGTGCCAGCATGCCCGACCCGGACAGGGGCTACGAGCAGTACTTC.

The rearrangement joins TRBV6-5 to TRBJ2-7, with 9 bases identical to TRBD2. There are 14 residues in the CDR3. The V and J ends lost 6 bases and 2 bases, in that order; junction bases with no gene match: 5. Germline CDR1 MNHEY, CDR2 SVGAGI. CDR3 loop: CASRVAGATYEQYF. CDR3 nucleotide sequence: TGTGCCAGCAGAGTAGCGGGAGCGACCTACGAGCAGTACTTC.